These T cell receptor beta chains were read from a single sample in a study of Graves' ophthalmopathy and Graves' hyperthyroidism. From the multiplex PCR reads, TCRdb called clonotypes with MiXCR, one entry per CDR3 protein. The top ten clones hold about 25% of a sample with about 16,000 distinct CDR3 sequences, around 46% of them seen once. Material for sequencing was peripheral blood. Source of these receptors: a woman aged 40 to 50 with stable Graves' hyperthyroidism. Both conserved end residues are part of each CDR3. D genes are given only for firm matches. The size of a clone is reported for some rows only, either as once, few or many, or as a class for expanded clones.

TRBV9	TRBJ2-1	many	NA	TGTGCCAGCAGCGTAGCTTCACAGGCTTCGGGTCAGTTCTTC	CASSVASQASGQFF
TRBV7-2	TRBJ2-5	NA	NA	TGTGCCAGCACCGAAAGCGCGGAGGGTTGGGAGACCCAGTACTTC	CASTESAEGWETQYF
TRBV29-1	TRBJ2-3	medium-sized	TRBD1	TGCAGCGTGCGGACAGGGGCAAGAGATACGCAGTATTTT	CSVRTGARDTQYF
TRBV20-1	TRBJ2-3	many	NA	TGCAGTGCTACCGGGGGTTCTCTCACAGATACGCAGTATTTT	CSATGGSLTDTQYF
TRBV9	TRBJ1-1	large	NA	TGTGCCAGCAGTGGCAGCAACACTGAAGCTTTCTTT	CASSGSNTEAFF
TRBV15	TRBJ2-7	NA	NA	TGTGCCACCAGCAGGAGGTCGGGTTCCTACGAGCAGTACTTC	CATSRRSGSYEQYF
TRBV24-1	TRBJ1-1	medium-sized	TRBD1	TGTGCCACCAGTGCGGCAGGGGGCTACACTGAAGCTTTCTTT	CATSAAGGYTEAFF
TRBV7-8	TRBJ1-1	medium-sized	TRBD1	TGTGCCAGCAGCTCAGACAGGGGCACTGAAGCTTTCTTT	CASSSDRGTEAFF
TRBV29-1	TRBJ2-1	NA	TRBD2	TGCAGCGCTGAATCAATGAAGCGGGAAGAGCAGTTCTTC	CSAESMKREEQFF
TRBV10-3	TRBJ1-1	NA	NA	TGTGCCATCAGTGAGGCGGAGTCAAAAGCTTTCTTT	CAISEAESKAFF
TRBV12-3/TRBV12-4	TRBJ1-5	many	NA	TGTGCCAGCAGCCTTGGAGGGAACAATCAGCCCCAGCATTTT	CASSLGGNNQPQHF
TRBV19	TRBJ1-1	NA	TRBD1	TGTGCCAGTATACGCCCCGGGACAGGTGGCACTGAAGCTTTCTTT	CASIRPGTGGTEAFF
TRBV5-1	TRBJ2-7	many	TRBD1	TGCGCCAGCAGCCTACCCGGACAGGTTGACGAGCAGTACTTC	CASSLPGQVDEQYF
TRBV2	TRBJ2-5	NA	NA	TGTACCAGCAGCGGGTCCGGGTCGGGTGAGACCCAGTACTTC	CTSSGSGSGETQYF
TRBV20-1	TRBJ2-3	NA	TRBD2	TGCAGTGCAACAGCGGGAGGGGAGTCAGATACGCAGTATTTT	CSATAGGESDTQYF
TRBV10-2	TRBJ2-7	medium-sized	NA	TGCGCCAGCAGTGTGACAAACGAGCAGTACTTC	CASSVTNEQYF
TRBV9	TRBJ2-2	many	NA	TGTGCCAGCAGCATCCAGGGCACCGGGGAGCTGTTTTTT	CASSIQGTGELFF
TRBV20-1	TRBJ1-6	NA	NA	TGCGGATCACGGCCGGTAAATTCACCCCTCCACTTT	CGSRPVNSPLHF
TRBV12-3/TRBV12-4	TRBJ2-5	many	TRBD1	TGTGCCAGCACCACAGGGGTAAAAGAGACCCAGTACTTC	CASTTGVKETQYF
TRBV29-1	TRBJ2-5	NA	NA	TGCAGCGTTACAGAGGCCTGGGGGACCCAGTACTTC	CSVTEAWGTQYF
TRBV12-3/TRBV12-4	TRBJ1-1	many	NA	TGTGCCAGCAGTTTCAGGAACACTGAAGCTTTCTTT	CASSFRNTEAFF
TRBV9	TRBJ1-3	NA	NA	TGTGCCAGCAGCGTAGTGGGAAACACCATATATTTT	CASSVVGNTIYF
TRBV15	TRBJ1-5	once	NA	TGTGCCACCAGCAGAGGGGTTACCCAGCCCCAGCATTTT	CATSRGVTQPQHF
TRBV15	TRBJ2-7	NA	TRBD2	TGTGCCACCAGCAGAGTTATAGCGGGGTCCTACGAGCAGTACTTC	CATSRVIAGSYEQYF
TRBV11-2	TRBJ1-2	many	NA	TGTGCCAGCAGCTTGAACAGGGTCCTCGATGGCTACACCTTC	CASSLNRVLDGYTF
TRBV15	TRBJ2-7	medium-sized	NA	TGTGCCACCAGCAGAGATAAGGCTAGCGACGAGCAGTACTTC	CATSRDKASDEQYF
TRBV2	TRBJ1-4	NA	NA	TGTGCCAGCAGCGAAACAATGGGAGAAAAACTGTTTTTT	CASSETMGEKLFF
TRBV10-3	TRBJ2-5	NA	NA	TGTGCCACGGGACCCCCACCGACCACAAATCAAGAGACCCAGTACTTC	CATGPPPTTNQETQYF
TRBV25-1	TRBJ2-7	NA	NA	TGTGCCAGCAGTGACCCCTCGCTCGTCTACGAGCAGTACTTC	CASSDPSLVYEQYF
TRBV20-1	TRBJ2-7	NA	TRBD2	TGCAGTGCGTGCCGAGAGACTAGCGGGAGAGGCGAGCAGTACTTC	CSACRETSGRGEQYF
TRBV14	TRBJ2-3	NA	NA	TGTGCCAGCAGCCCTAATATAGTGGGCACAGATACGCAGTCTTTT	CASSPNIVGTDTQSF
TRBV29-1	TRBJ2-3	NA	NA	TGCAGCATTGTCCCGGCCGGGTCGGATACGCAGTATTTT	CSIVPAGSDTQYF
TRBV7-3	TRBJ2-6	medium-sized	NA	TGTGCCAGCAGCGCGACTTACTCTGGGGCCAACGTCCTGACTTTC	CASSATYSGANVLTF
TRBV6-5	TRBJ1-4	NA	NA	TGTGCCAGCAGTCGAGGGATTCGTGAAAAACTGTTTTTT	CASSRGIREKLFF
TRBV4-1	TRBJ2-5	NA	NA	TGCGCCAGCAGCCAAGGACACACTGGGACCCAGTACTTC	CASSQGHTGTQYF
TRBV7-2	TRBJ1-4	few	NA	TGTGCCAGCAGCCAGACAGGTGTGGTTGAAAAACTGTTTTTT	CASSQTGVVEKLFF
TRBV7-2	TRBJ2-1	many	NA	TGTGCCAGCAGCTTAATAGATGTGAGGGCCCTTTCCTACAATGAGCAGTTCTTC	CASSLIDVRALSYNEQFF
TRBV6-1	TRBJ2-1	NA	NA	TGTGCCAGCAAGCCGGACTCCTACAATGAGCAGTTCTTC	CASKPDSYNEQFF
TRBV6-4	TRBJ2-3	few	NA	TGTGCCAGCAGTGAAGGGGGGGCGTCATCAGATACGCAGTATTTT	CASSEGGASSDTQYF
TRBV20-1	TRBJ2-3	many	NA	TGCAGTGCGCTGCCAGGGTACACAGATACGCAGTATTTT	CSALPGYTDTQYF
TRBV6-2/TRBV6-3	TRBJ2-5	NA	TRBD2	TGTGCCAGCAGTTTTGGACTAGCGGGTTCAGAGACCCAGTACTTC	CASSFGLAGSETQYF